This T cell receptor beta chain was identified during a study of cytomegalovirus exposure and HLA in healthy donors. Background on the study: Caucasian-associated ancestry cluster membership applied to approximately 80% of several hundred genotyped donors. Whole-study results and caveats: Most TCRs appeared rarely, but some public TCRs recurred in many donors. CMV serostatus was the only recorded immune exposure for donors.

V was clipped by 4 bases and J by 3 bases; unmatched bases: 5. This CDR3 contains 15 residues. In germline, CDR1 is LGHNA, CDR2 YSLEER. Details on this clone: Its specificity is not known.

13 Jbeta primers and 60 Vbeta primers were used for the PCR. Data came from immunoSEQ multiplex PCR; TCRdb stores just in-frame clones and leaves some out. The top ten hold approximately 9.7% of the sample, which has 130,000 to 150,000 clones, approximately 84% seen once. The sequence came from a woman aged 60 to 75 in good health and CMV-seropositive. Sequencing was performed on PBMCs. The chain employs TRBV4-3 and TRBJ2-1; 8 nucleotides match TRBD1. CDR3 coding DNA: TGCGCCAGCAGCCGGACAGGGTTTGGCTACAATGAGCAGTTCTTC. Residues: CASSRTGFGYNEQFF.